This passage covers 11 T cell receptor beta chains from one sample sequenced in a study of blood T cell repertoires in COVID-19. Sequencing used immunoSEQ multiplex PCR; TCRdb keeps in-frame clones, though not all of them. The top ten clones hold under 2% of a sample with roughly 410,000 clones, over 75% of them seen once. The sequenced sample was peripheral blood. These receptor sequences come from a woman between 40 and 55 years old with COVID-19, enrolled during active disease.

The genes are TRBV28 and TRBJ2-1; 7 bases agree with TRBD2. J was trimmed by 8 bases and V by 2 bases; bases with no gene match: 9. Germline CDR1 MDHEN, CDR2 SYDVKM. The CDR3 runs 15 residues. The CDR3 region is CASSLMRGRVDEQFF. The CDR3 DNA reads as TGTGCCAGCAGTTTAATGCGCGGGAGAGTCGATGAGCAGTTCTTC.

The J gene is TRBJ1-1, the V gene TRBV15; 7 bases are shared with TRBD1. V trimming: 8 bases; J trimming: 1 base; junction bases outside the gene matches: 4. Germline loops: CDR1 LNHNV, CDR2 YYDKDF (reference sequence). This CDR3 is built from 13 residues. The DNA of the CDR3 is TGTGCCACCCGGGGACAGTCGAACACTGAAGCTTTCTTT. Translated, it gives CATRGQSNTEAFF.

This rearrangement joins TRBV29-1 to TRBJ2-5; 10 bases match TRBD1. This CDR3 spans 14 amino acids. With V trimmed by 7 bases and J by 3 bases, 8 bases remained unmatched. The germline CDR1 and CDR2 sequences are SQVTM and ANQGSEA. The CDR3 nucleotides read TGCAGCGGCTACCGGGACAGGGGAGAAGAGACCCAGTACTTC. This codes for CSGYRDRGEETQYF.

CDR3 sequence: CASSLAGQGQGTGELFF. CDR3 DNA sequence: TGCGCCAGCAGCTTGGCCGGTCAGGGCCAAGGCACCGGGGAGCTGTTTTTT. The chain has TRBV5-1 and TRBJ2-2; TRBD1 might be the D (5 bases). Trimming removed 0 bases at V and 4 bases at J, with 16 bases between. There are 17 residues in the CDR3. From germline, CDR1 is SGHRS and CDR2 YFSETQ.

The rearrangement links TRBV6-5 to TRBJ2-3; 7 bases line up with TRBD1. The CDR3 is 15 residues long. CDR1 and CDR2 (germline): MNHEY, SVGAGI. The V and J ends lost 6 bases and 3 bases, in that order; junction bases with no gene match: 9. CDR3 sequence reads: CASRRTGEGTDTQYF. In DNA form, the CDR3 reads TGTGCCAGCAGAAGAACAGGGGAAGGTACAGATACGCAGTATTTT.

The chain uses TRBV19 and TRBJ1-5, with 9 bases fitting TRBD1. In germline, CDR1 is LNHDA, CDR2 SQIVND (reference sequence). Trimming cost V 3 bases and J 4 bases; bases outside gene matches: 7. There are 16 residues in the CDR3. CDR3 loop: CASSILQGARNQPQHF. The CDR3 bases are TGTGCCAGTAGTATCTTACAGGGGGCTCGGAATCAGCCCCAGCATTTT. The complete variable domain, with remaining parts taken from reference TRBV19 and TRBJ1-5, reads DGGITQSPKYLFRKEGQNVTLSCEQNLNHDAMYWYRQDPGQGLRLIYYSQIVNDFQKGDIAEGYSVSREKKESFPLTVTSAQKNPTAFYLCASSILQGARNQPQHFGDGTRLSIL.

Remarks on this clone: The junction and the germline gene differ at one end; a read error may be behind it. This rearrangement joins TRBV7-8 to TRBJ1-1, with no clear D. The germline V gene has CDR1 SGHVS and CDR2 FQNEAQ. This CDR3 spans 15 amino acids. CDR3 sequence: CASSPLRVQNPEAFF. CDR3 bases: TGTGCCAGCAGCCCCCTGCGGGTACAGAACCCTGAAGCTTTCTTT.

V and J are TRBV2 and TRBJ2-1, with 10 bases that match TRBD1. Germline assignment: CDR1 SNHLY and CDR2 FYNNEI. V was clipped by 6 bases and J by 6 bases; unmatched bases: 8. The CDR3 has 15 amino acids. This CDR3 reads CASSADRGYSNEQFF. The CDR3 DNA reads TGTGCCAGCAGCGCGGACAGGGGGTACAGCAATGAGCAGTTCTTC.

This clone was observed a single time. V is TRBV7-2 and J is TRBJ2-2; 9 bases agree with TRBD1. Germline V gives CDR1 SGHTA, CDR2 FQGNSA. Trimming removed 4 bases from V and 4 bases from J; junction bases left unmatched: 4. The CDR3 is made up of 15 amino acids. The CDR3 loop reads CASSSSTGGTGELFF. DNA for the CDR3: TGTGCCAGCAGCTCTTCGACAGGGGGCACCGGGGAGCTGTTTTTT.

The V call is TRBV6-5, the J call TRBJ2-7; 7 positions agree with TRBD2. V dropped 0 bases and J dropped 3; count of bases not matched to a gene: 5. Germline V lookup: CDR1 MNHEY, CDR2 SVGAGI. CDR3 length: 15 amino acids. The CDR3 is CASSYSTSGDYEQYF. The CDR3 DNA sequence: TGTGCCAGCAGTTACTCGACCAGCGGGGACTACGAGCAGTACTTC.

Only one count was recorded for this clone. This sequence joins TRBV5-1 and TRBJ1-2, with 7 bases that match TRBD1. Germline trimming cut 4 bases from V and 6 bases from J; bases unmatched to any gene: 9. CDR3 length: 14 amino acids. Germline CDR1 is SGHRS and CDR2 is YFSETQ. The CDR3 sequence is CASSLGQEFNGYTF. The DNA of the CDR3 is TGCGCCAGCAGCCTAGGACAGGAGTTTAATGGCTACACCTTC.